The present TCR beta chain was sequenced within a study of blood T cell repertoires in COVID-19. For the study at large: Material from acute and convalescent COVID-19 was sourced from the United States, Italy and Spain. Nucleic acid was either cDNA or gDNA, and it came from T cells, B-cell-depleted T cells, or PBMCs.

In the authors' workflow: Amplifying reference gene primers gave estimates of nucleated cell counts. Assay used: immunoSEQ multiplex PCR; TCRdb lists only in-frame clones, some missing. That table gives V, J and clone size, and the DNA gave D and trimming. In the table there are roughly 73,000 clones, about four fifths of which are singletons. The V end was cut by 6 bases, the J end by 3 bases, with 14 bases between. Germline V CDR1 and CDR2: MNHNY, SVGAGI (reference sequence). CDR3 length: 15 residues. Sequencing input: peripheral blood. The rearrangement joins TRBV6-6 to TRBJ1-4, with D possibly matching TRBD1 (6 bases). The source is a man in his 70s with acute or convalescent COVID-19. CDR3 amino acids: CASSRQEGSNEKLFF. The CDR3 DNA reads TGTGCCAGCAGCCGACAGGAGGGGTCTAATGAAAAACTGTTTTTT.